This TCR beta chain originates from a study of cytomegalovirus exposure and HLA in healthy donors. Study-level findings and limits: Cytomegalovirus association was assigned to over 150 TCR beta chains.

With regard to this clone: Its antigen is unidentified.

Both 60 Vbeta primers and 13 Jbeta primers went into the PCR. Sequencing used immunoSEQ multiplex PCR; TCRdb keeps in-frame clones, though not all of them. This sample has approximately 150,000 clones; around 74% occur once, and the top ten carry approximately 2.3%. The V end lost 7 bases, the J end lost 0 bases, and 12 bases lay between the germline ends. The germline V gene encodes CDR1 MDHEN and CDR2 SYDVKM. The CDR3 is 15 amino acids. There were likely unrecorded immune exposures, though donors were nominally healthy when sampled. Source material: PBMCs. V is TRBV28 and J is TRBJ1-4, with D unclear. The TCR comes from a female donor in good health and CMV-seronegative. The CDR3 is CASTARSATNEKLFF. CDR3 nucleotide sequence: TGTGCCAGCACGGCAAGGAGCGCAACTAATGAAAAACTGTTTTTT.